This TCR beta chain was recorded in a study of post-analysis software for immune sequencing data. The study's findings and limits: In patients, TRBV5-6, TRBV5-1 and TRBV20-1 belonged to about five TRBV segments found more frequently than in controls.

TCR beta cDNA libraries had unique molecular identifiers. Using its own MiXCR run on the PCR reads, TCRdb lists one record per CDR3 protein. The sample shows 430,000 or so distinct CDR3 sequences, over 30% of them seen only once. Comment on this clonotype: Antigen: not known. A junction end diverges from the germline sequence, so it may reflect a read error.

CDR1 and CDR2 (germline): MNHEY, SVGAGI. This CDR3 is built from 13 residues. The sample comprised blood. The chain carries TRBV6-5 and TRBJ1-2, with D possibly matching TRBD1 (5 bases). This receptor was taken from a girl aged 2 to 9 with multiple sclerosis. The CDR3 nucleotides are TGTGCCAGCGGTTACGCCAGGGTGGTTGGCTACACCTTC. Translating it yields CASGYARVVGYTF.